This T cell receptor beta chain was recovered during a study of OX40 agonist ivuxolimab in advanced cancers. Across the study: Ivuxolimab was delivered to patients intravenously every 2 weeks at doses spanning 0.01 to 10 mg/kg. Melanoma, hepatocellular carcinoma, head and neck or renal cell cancer occurred in dose-escalation patients. Study-wide points: In general, CD8+ T cells held more expanded clones than CD4+ did, on average.

Sequencing used immunoSEQ multiplex PCR; TCRdb keeps in-frame clones, though not all of them. Here the sample spans 30,000 to 40,000 clones, more than 75% being singletons. V was shortened by 5 bases and J by 0 bases, with 10 bases between the two germline ends. Germline loops: CDR1 MNHEY, CDR2 SVGAGI. CDR3 length: 15 amino acids. Of note for this clone: Its cognate antigen is unknown.

The source material was CD4+ or CD8+ T cells sorted from blood, sampled in a trial of the OX40 agonist ivuxolimab. The genes are TRBV6-5 and TRBJ2-2, with D perhaps TRBD2 (6 bases). This sequence originates from an adult with an advanced solid tumor such as melanoma, head and neck, liver or kidney cancer. For the CDR3, the DNA is TGTGCCAGCAGTGGGGACTCCGCGAACACCGGGGAGCTGTTTTTT. This sequence encodes CASSGDSANTGELFF.